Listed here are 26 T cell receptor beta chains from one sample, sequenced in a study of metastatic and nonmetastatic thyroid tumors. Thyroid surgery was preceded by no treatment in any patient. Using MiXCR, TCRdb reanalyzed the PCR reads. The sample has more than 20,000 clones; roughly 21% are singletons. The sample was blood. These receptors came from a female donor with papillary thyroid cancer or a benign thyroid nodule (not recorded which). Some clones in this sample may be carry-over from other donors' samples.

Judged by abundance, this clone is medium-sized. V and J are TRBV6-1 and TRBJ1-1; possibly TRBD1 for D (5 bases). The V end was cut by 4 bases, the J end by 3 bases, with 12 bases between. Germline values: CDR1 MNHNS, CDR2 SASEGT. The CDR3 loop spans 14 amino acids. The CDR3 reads CASSGPGGHTEAFF. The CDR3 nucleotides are TGTGCCAGCAGTGGGCCCGGGGGACACACTGAAGCTTTCTTT.

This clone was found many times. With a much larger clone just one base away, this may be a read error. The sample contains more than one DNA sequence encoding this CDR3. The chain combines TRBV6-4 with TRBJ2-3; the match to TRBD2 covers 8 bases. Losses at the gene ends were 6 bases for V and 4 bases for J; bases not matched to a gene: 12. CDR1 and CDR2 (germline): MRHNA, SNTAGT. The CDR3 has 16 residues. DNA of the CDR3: TGTGCCAGCAGCCTCGGTACTAGCGGAGGGGCAGATACGCAGTATTTT. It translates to CASSLGTSGGADTQYF.

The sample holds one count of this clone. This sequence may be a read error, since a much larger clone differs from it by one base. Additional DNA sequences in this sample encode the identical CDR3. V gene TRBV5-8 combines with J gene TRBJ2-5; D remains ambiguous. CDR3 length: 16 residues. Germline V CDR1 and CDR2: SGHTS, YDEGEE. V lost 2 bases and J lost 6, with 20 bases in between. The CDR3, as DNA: TGTGCCAGCAGCTTTGGTACAGCTGGAGTACGGAAGACCCAGTACTTC. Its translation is CASSFGTAGVRKTQYF.

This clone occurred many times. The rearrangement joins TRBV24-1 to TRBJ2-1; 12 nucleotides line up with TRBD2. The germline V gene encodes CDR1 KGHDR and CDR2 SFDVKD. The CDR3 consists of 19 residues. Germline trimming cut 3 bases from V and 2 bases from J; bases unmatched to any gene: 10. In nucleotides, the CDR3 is TGTGCCACCAGTGATACTCTAGCGGGAGGGATAAAAACCTACAATGAGCAGTTCTTC. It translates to CATSDTLAGGIKTYNEQFF.

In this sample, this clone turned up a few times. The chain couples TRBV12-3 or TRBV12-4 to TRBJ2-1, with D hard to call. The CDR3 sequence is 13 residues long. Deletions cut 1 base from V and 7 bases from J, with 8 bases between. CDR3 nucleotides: TGTGCCAGCAGTTTAGGGTTGCGGAATGAGCAGTTCTTC. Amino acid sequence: CASSLGLRNEQFF.

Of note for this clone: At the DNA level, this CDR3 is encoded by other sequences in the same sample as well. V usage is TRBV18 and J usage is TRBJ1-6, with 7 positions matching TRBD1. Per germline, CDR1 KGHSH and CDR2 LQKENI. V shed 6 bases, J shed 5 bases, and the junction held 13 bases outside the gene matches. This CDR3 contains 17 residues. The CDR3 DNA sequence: TGTGCCAGCTCGCGCACCCCTGGTACAGGGGATAATTCACCCCTCCACTTT. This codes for CASSRTPGTGDNSPLHF.

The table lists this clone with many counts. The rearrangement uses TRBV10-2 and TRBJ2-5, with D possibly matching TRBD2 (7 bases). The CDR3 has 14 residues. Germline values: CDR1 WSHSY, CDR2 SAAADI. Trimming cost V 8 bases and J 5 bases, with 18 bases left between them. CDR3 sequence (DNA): TGCGCCAGCCAGGTCGGGGGGCGCGTTGAGACCCAGTACTTC. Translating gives CASQVGGRVETQYF.

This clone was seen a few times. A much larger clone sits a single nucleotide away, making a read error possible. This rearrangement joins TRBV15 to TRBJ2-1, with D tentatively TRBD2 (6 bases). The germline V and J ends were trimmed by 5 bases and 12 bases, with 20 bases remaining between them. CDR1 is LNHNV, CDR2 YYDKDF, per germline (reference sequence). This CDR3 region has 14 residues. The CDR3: CATSATAGHTGQFF. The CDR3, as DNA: TGTGCCACCAGCGCCACCGCGGGGCATACGGGGCAGTTCTTC.

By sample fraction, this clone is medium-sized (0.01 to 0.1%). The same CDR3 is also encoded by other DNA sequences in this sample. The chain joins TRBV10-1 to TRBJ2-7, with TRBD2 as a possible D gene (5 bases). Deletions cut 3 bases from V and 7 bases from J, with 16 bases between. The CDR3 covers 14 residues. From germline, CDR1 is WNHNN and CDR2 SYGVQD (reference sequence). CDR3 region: CASSDGPAVGEQYF. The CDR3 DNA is TGCGCCAGCAGTGATGGGCCAGCGGTTGGGGAGCAGTACTTC.

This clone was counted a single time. The CDR3 sequence: CASSLAGLNEQFF. CDR3 bases: TGTGCCAGCAGCTTAGCCGGGCTGAATGAGCAGTTCTTC. The chain recombines TRBV7-3 with TRBJ2-1; D is uncertain. V was clipped by 2 bases and J by 7 bases, with 9 bases between them. Germline V lookup: CDR1 SGHTA, CDR2 FQGTGA. This CDR3 comprises 13 residues. The full variable domain, completed using reference TRBV7-3 and TRBJ2-1, is GAGVSQTPSNKVTEKGKYVELRCDPISGHTALYWYRQSLGQGPEFLIYFQGTGAADDSGLPNDRFFAVRPEGSVSTLKIQRTERGDSAVYLCASSLAGLNEQFFGPGTRLTVL.

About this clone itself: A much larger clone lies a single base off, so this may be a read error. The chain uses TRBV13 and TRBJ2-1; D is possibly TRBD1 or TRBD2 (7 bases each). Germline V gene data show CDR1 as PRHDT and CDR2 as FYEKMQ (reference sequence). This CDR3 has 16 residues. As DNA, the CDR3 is TGTGCCAGCAGCTGGGGAGGGGGCTCAGCCTACAGTGAGCAGTTCTTC. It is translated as CASSWGGGSAYSEQFF.

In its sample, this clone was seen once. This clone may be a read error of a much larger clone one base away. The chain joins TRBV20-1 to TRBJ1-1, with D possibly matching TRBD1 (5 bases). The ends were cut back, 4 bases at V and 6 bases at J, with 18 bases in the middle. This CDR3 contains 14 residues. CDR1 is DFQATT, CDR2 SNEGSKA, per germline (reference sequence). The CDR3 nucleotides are TGCAGTGCTATAGATCCTTGGGGGGGTCCTGAAGCTTTCTTT. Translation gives CSAIDPWGGPEAFF.

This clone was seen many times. CDR3 region: CSARSSGSETQYF. The CDR3 coding sequence is TGCAGTGCTAGAAGTTCCGGGTCTGAGACCCAGTACTTC. The chain joins TRBV20-1 to TRBJ2-5; D call uncertain. Germline-derived CDR1 and CDR2 are DFQATT and SNEGSKA (reference sequence). This CDR3 region has 13 residues. The germline V and J ends were trimmed by 2 bases and 5 bases, with 12 bases remaining between them.

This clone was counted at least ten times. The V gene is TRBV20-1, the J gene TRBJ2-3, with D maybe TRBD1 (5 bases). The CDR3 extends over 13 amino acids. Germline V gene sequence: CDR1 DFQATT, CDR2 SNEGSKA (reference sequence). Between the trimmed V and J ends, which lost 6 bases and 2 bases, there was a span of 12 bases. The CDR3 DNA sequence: TGCAGTGCACCGGACATCCCCACAGATACGCAGTATTTT. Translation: CSAPDIPTDTQYF.

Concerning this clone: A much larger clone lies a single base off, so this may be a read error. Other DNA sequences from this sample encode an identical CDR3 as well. The CDR3 spells CASSLRVDREAFF. The CDR3 DNA reads as TGTGCCAGCAGCTTAAGGGTCGACAGGGAGGCTTTCTTT. The rearrangement joins TRBV7-2 to TRBJ1-1; 7 bases are shared with TRBD1. The trim removed 2 bases at V and 11 bases at J, leaving 8 bases unmatched. The CDR3 has 13 residues. CDR1 is SGHTA and CDR2 is FQGNSA in the germline V gene.

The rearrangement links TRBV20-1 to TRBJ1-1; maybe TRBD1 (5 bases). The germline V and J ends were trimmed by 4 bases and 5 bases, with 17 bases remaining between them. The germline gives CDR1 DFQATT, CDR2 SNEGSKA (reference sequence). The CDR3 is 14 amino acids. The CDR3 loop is CSAKKRGLLTEAFF. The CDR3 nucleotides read TGCAGTGCTAAAAAGCGGGGGTTGTTGACTGAAGCTTTCTTT.

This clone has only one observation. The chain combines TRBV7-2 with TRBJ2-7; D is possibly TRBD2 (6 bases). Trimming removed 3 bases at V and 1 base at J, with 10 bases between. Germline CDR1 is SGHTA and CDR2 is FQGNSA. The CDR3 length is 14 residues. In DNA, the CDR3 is TGTGCCAGCAGCTTGGGGGGAATGTCCTACGAGCAGTACTTC. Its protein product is CASSLGGMSYEQYF. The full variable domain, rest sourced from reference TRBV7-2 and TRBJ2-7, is GAGVSQSPSNKVTEKGKDVELRCDPISGHTALYWYRQSLGQGLEFLIYFQGNSAPDKSGLPSDRFSAERTGGSVSTLTIQRTQQEDSAVYLCASSLGGMSYEQYFGPGTRLTVT.

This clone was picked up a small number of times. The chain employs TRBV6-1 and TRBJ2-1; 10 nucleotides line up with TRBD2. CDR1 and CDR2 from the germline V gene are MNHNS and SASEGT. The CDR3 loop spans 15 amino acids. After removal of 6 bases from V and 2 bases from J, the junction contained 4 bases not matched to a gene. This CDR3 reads CASSLTSGAYNEQFF. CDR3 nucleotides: TGTGCCAGCAGCCTCACTAGCGGGGCCTACAATGAGCAGTTCTTC.

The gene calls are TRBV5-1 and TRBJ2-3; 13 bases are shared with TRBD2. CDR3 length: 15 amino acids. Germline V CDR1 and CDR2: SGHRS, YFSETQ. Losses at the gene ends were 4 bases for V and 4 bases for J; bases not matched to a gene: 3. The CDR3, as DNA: TGCGCCAGCAGCGGACTAGCGGGAGAGGCAGATACGCAGTATTTT. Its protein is CASSGLAGEADTQYF.

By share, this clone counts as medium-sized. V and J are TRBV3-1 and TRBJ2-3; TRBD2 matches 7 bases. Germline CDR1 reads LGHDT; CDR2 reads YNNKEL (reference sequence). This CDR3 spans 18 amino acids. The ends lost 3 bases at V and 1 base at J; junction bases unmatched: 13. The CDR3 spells CASSQGLLTYRGTDTQYF. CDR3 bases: TGTGCCAGCAGCCAGGGACTACTTACTTATCGGGGCACAGATACGCAGTATTTT.

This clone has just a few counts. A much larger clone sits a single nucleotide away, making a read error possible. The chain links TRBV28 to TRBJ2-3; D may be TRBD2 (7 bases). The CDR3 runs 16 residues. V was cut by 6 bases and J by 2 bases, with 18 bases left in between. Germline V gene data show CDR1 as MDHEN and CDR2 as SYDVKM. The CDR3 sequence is CASSRPGGVSTDTQYF. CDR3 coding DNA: TGTGCCAGCAGCCGCCCGGGGGGCGTATCCACAGATACGCAGTATTTT. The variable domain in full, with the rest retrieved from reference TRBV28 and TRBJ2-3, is DVKVTQSSRYLVKRTGEKVFLECVQDMDHENMFWYRQDPGLGLRLIYFSYDVKMKEKGDIPEGYSVSREKKERFSLILESASTNQTSMYLCASSRPGGVSTDTQYFGPGTRLTVL.

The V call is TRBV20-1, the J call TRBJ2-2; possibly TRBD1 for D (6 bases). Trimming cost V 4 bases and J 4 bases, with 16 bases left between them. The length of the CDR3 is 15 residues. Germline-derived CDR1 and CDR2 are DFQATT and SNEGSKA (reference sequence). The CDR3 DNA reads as TGCAGTGCTATATCGATGGACAGTGGCACCGGGGAGCTGTTTTTT. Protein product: CSAISMDSGTGELFF.

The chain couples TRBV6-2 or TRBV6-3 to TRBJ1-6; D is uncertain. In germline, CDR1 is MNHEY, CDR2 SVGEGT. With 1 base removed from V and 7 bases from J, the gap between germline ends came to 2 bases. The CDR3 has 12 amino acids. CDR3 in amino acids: CASSYWNSPLHF. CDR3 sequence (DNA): TGTGCCAGCAGTTACTGGAATTCACCCCTCCACTTT.

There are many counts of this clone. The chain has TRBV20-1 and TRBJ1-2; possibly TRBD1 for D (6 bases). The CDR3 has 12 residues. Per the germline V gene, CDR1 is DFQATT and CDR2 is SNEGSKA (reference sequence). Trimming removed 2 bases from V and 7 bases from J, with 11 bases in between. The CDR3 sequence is CSARRGGRGYTF. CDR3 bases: TGCAGTGCTAGACGAGGGGGACGTGGCTACACCTTC.

CDR3 protein: CASSFSSGNQETQYF. The CDR3 nucleotides are TGTGCCAGCAGTTTTTCGTCAGGCAACCAAGAGACCCAGTACTTC. The chain combines TRBV27 with TRBJ2-5, with no clear D. V lost 3 bases and J 0 bases, leaving 11 bases between the germline ends. This CDR3 has 15 residues. CDR1 is MNHEY and CDR2 is SMNVEV in the germline V gene (reference sequence).

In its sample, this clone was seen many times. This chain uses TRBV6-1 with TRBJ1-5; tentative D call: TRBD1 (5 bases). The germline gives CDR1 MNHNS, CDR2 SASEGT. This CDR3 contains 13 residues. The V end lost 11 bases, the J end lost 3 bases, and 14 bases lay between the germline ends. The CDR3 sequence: CAGGGPDNQPQHF. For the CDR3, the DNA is TGTGCCGGCGGGGGTCCCGACAATCAGCCCCAGCATTTT.